A selection of T cell receptor beta chains follows, all from one sample in a study of CXCR3-negative and CXCR3-positive naive CD8 T cells. Using the 5' RACE reads, TCRdb records one entry per CDR3 protein without DNA. The listing records 4,000 to 6,000 distinct CDR3 sequences. Sequencing used naive CXCR3+ CD8+ T cells from blood. The source is a human donor in good health. Some clones in this sample may be carry-over from other donors' samples. Both conserved end residues are part of each CDR3. Expanded clones get a size class; other rows say once, few or many, or leave the size out.

j_call v_call clone_size cdr3_aa
TRBJ1-1 TRBV5-1 - CASSLGTGDAEAFF
TRBJ1-1 TRBV20-1 - CSARDSPGGFTEAFF
TRBJ2-3 TRBV6-4 - CASSLSPGTDTQYF
TRBJ2-5 TRBV7-3 - CASSLRGSEETQYF
TRBJ1-1 TRBV28 medium-sized CASWERNEAFF
TRBJ2-1 TRBV10-3 - CAIRDGNNEQFF
TRBJ2-7 TRBV21-1 - CASSRFQSWGKIHEQYF
TRBJ2-5 TRBV27 large CASSRLAGGLWETQYF
TRBJ2-1 TRBV2 - CASSEQRSYNEQFF
TRBJ2-5 TRBV19 - CASSSEVAARQETQYF
TRBJ1-5 TRBV19 - CASSIPGPKQPQHF
TRBJ1-2 TRBV10-3 - CAILQGEIDGYTF
TRBJ2-3 TRBV5-5 - CASISWGTDTQYF
TRBJ2-7 TRBV20-1 medium-sized CSAPPPRGRSYEQYF
TRBJ2-7 TRBV12-3/TRBV12-4 - CASRATGGEQYF
TRBJ2-5 TRBV4-1 medium-sized CASSLGTSGGETQYF
TRBJ2-1 TRBV7-8 - CASSPATGGYNEQFF
TRBJ2-1 TRBV29-1 medium-sized CSATRLAGGNEQFF
TRBJ1-2 TRBV7-6 - CASSPGAGPYGYTF
TRBJ2-7 TRBV29-1 medium-sized CSVQFPDRYEQYF
TRBJ2-2 TRBV6-5 - CASCPGTATGELFF
TRBJ1-1 TRBV29-1 medium-sized CSVSTGDLNTEAFF
TRBJ1-4 TRBV6-6 medium-sized CASSARDREDEKLFF
TRBJ2-5 TRBV29-1 - CSGHNQETQYF
TRBJ2-3 TRBV7-3 - CASSLIGTDTQYF
TRBJ1-5 TRBV10-1 - CASSEDENQPQHF
TRBJ1-6 TRBV6-6 medium-sized CASSYSGDYNSPLHF
TRBJ1-1 TRBV7-2 medium-sized CASSLRRENTEAFF
TRBJ2-6 TRBV29-1 medium-sized CSVVGVYGANVLTF
TRBJ2-7 TRBV6-5 - CASSYNAESYEQYF
TRBJ1-4 TRBV27 medium-sized CASSLRVSTNEKLFF
TRBJ1-1 TRBV30 - CAWKSGGAVTEAFF
TRBJ1-1 TRBV4-1 medium-sized CASSLHRDRGFNTEAFF
TRBJ1-2 TRBV14 large CASSPGGAHGYTF
TRBJ2-3 TRBV29-1 - CSVRVTSGRTDTQYF
TRBJ2-2 TRBV29-1 medium-sized CSVENFPGELFF
TRBJ2-5 TRBV10-3 - CAISESQETQYF
TRBJ2-1 TRBV5-1 medium-sized CASSLAGLLSYNEQFF
TRBJ1-1 TRBV29-1 - CSVLKEIQGWDTEAFF
TRBJ2-1 TRBV29-1 medium-sized CSVEGQLGAYNEQFF
TRBJ2-7 TRBV7-6 - CASSQTSGEGDEQYF